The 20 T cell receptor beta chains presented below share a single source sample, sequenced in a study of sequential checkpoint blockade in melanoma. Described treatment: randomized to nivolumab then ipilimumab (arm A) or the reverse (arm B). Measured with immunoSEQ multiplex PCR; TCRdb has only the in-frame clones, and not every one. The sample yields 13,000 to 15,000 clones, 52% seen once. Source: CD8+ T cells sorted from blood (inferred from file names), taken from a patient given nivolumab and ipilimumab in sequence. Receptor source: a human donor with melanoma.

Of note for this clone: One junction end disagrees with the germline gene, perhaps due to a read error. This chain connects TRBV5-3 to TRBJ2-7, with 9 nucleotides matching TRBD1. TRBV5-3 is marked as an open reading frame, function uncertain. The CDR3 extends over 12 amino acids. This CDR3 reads CASSWTGDEQYF. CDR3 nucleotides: TGTGCCAGCAGCTGGACAGGGGACGAGCAGTACTTC.

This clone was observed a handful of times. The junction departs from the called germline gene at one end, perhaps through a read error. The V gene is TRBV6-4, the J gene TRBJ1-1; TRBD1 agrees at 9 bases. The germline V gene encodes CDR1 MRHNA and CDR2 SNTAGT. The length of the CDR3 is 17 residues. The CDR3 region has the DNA TGTGCCAGCAGTTACTCGACAGGGGGGGGAAGAAACACTGAAGCTTTCTTT. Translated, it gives CASSYSTGGGRNTEAFF.

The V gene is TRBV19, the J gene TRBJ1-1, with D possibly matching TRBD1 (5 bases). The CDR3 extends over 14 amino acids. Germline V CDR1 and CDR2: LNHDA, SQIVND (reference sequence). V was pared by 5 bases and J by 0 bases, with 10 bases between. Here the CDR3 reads CASSAGLMNTEAFF. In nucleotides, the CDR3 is TGTGCCAGTAGTGCGGGACTCATGAACACTGAAGCTTTCTTT.

The CDR3 DNA sequence: TGTGCCAGCAGCCAAGACGGACTAGCGGGGGGGGATACGCAGTATTTT. Translating it yields CASSQDGLAGGDTQYF. This chain joins TRBV4-2 and TRBJ2-3; TRBD2 matches 15 bases. J gave up 6 bases and V 0 bases, and 1 base lay outside the gene matches. The CDR3 consists of 16 residues. The germline V gene has CDR1 LGHNA and CDR2 YNFKEQ.

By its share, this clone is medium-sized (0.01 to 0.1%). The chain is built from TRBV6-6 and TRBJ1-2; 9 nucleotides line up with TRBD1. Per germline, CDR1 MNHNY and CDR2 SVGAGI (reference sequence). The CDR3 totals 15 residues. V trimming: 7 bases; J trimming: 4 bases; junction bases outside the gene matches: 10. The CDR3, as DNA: TGTGCCAGCATGACAGGGGGAGGCCTGGGCTATGGCTACACCTTC. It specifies CASMTGGGLGYGYTF.

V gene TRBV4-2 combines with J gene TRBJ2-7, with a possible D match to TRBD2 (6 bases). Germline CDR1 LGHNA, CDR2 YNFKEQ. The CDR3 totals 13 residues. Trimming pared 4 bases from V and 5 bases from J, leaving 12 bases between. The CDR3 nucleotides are TGTGCCAGCAGCCCTCGGGGGAAGAACGAGCAGTACTTC. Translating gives CASSPRGKNEQYF.

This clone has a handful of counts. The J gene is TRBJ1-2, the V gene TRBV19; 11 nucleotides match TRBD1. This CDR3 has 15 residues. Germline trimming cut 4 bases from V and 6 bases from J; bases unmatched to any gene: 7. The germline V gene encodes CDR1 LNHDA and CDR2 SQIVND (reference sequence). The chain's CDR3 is CASSTAGTGGDGYTF. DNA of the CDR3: TGTGCCAGTAGTACCGCCGGGACAGGGGGAGATGGCTACACCTTC. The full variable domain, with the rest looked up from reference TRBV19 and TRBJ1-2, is DGGITQSPKYLFRKEGQNVTLSCEQNLNHDAMYWYRQDPGQGLRLIYYSQIVNDFQKGDIAEGYSVSREKKESFPLTVTSAQKNPTAFYLCASSTAGTGGDGYTFGSGTRLTVV.

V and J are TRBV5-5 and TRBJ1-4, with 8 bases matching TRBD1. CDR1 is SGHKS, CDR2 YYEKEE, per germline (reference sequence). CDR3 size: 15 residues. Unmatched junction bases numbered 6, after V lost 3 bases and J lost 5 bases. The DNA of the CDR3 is TGTGCCAGCAGCTATGGCAGGGGGCTAAATGAAAAACTGTTTTTT. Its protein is CASSYGRGLNEKLFF.

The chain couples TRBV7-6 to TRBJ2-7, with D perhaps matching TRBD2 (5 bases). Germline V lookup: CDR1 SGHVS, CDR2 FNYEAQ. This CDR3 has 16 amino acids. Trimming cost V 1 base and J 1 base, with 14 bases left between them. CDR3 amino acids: CASSLEVLERSYEQYF. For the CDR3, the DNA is TGTGCCAGCAGCTTAGAGGTATTGGAGCGGTCCTACGAGCAGTACTTC. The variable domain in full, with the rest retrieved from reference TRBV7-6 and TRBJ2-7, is GAGVSQSPRYKVTKRGQDVALRCDPISGHVSLYWYRQALGQGPEFLTYFNYEAQQDKSGLPNDRFSAERPEGSISTLTIQRTEQRDSAMYRCASSLEVLERSYEQYFGPGTRLTVT.

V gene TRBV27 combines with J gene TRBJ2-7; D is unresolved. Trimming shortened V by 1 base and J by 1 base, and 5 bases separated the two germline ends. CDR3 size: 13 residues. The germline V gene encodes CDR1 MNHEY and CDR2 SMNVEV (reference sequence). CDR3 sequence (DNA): TGTGCCAGCAGTTTATACCAGTCCTACGAGCAGTACTTC. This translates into CASSLYQSYEQYF.

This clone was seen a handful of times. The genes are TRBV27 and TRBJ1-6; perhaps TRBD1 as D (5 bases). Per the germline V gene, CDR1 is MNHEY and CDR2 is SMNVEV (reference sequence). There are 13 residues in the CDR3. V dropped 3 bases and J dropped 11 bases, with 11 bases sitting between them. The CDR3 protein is CASSLGLLAPLHF. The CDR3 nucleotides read TGTGCCAGCAGTTTGGGACTTTTAGCACCCCTCCACTTT.

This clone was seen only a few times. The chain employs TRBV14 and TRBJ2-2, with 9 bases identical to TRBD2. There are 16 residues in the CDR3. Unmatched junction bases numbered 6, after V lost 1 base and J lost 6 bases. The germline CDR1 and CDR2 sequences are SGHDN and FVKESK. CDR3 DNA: TGTGCCAGCAGCCAAGCACGAGCGGGGGGCGCCGGGGAGCTGTTTTTT. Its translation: CASSQARAGGAGELFF.

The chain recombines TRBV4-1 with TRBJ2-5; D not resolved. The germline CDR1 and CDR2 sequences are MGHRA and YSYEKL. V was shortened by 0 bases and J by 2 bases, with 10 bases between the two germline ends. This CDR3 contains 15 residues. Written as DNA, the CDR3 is TGCGCCAGCAGCCAAGATGGTAGTCCGCAAGAGACCCAGTACTTC. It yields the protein CASSQDGSPQETQYF.

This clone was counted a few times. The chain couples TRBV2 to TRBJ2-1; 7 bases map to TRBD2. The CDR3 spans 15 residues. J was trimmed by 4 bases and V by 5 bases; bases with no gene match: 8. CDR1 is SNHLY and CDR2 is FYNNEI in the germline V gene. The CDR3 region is CASSNGRTPYNEQFF. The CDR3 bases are TGTGCCAGCAGTAACGGGAGGACCCCTTACAATGAGCAGTTCTTC.

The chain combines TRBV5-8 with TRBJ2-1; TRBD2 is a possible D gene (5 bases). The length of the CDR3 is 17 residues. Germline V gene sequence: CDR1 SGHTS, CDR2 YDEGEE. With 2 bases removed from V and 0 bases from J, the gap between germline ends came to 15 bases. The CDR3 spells CASSFNEGPSSYNEQFF. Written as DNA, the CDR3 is TGTGCCAGCAGCTTTAACGAGGGCCCCAGCTCCTACAATGAGCAGTTCTTC.

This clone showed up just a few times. CDR3 bases: TGCGCCAGCAGCCAACAGGACAGTGGATATGGCTACACCTTC. Translation gives CASSQQDSGYGYTF. The chain employs TRBV4-1 and TRBJ1-2; possibly TRBD1 for D (6 bases). V lost 2 bases and J lost 5, with 12 bases in between. CDR1 is MGHRA and CDR2 is YSYEKL in the germline V gene. The CDR3 sequence is 14 residues long.

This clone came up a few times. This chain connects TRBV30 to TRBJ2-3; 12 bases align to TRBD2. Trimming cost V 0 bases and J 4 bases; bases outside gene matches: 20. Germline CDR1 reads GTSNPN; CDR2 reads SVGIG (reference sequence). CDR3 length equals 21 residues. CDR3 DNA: TGTGCCTGGAGTGTACTCAGATTAACTAGCGGGAGGAGGGTTCCCGCAGATACGCAGTATTTT. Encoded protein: CAWSVLRLTSGRRVPADTQYF.

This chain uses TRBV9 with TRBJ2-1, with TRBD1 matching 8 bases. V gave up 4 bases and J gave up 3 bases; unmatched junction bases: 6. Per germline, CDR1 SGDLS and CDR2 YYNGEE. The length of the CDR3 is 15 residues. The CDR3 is CASSSPTGGYNEQFF. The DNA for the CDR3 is TGTGCCAGCAGCTCCCCCACAGGGGGCTACAATGAGCAGTTCTTC.

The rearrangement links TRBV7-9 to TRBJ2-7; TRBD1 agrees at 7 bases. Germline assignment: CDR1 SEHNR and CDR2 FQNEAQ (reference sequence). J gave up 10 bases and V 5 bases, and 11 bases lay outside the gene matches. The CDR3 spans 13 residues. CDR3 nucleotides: TGTGCCAGCAGCCTACGGGACAGCAAGAAACAGTACTTC. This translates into CASSLRDSKKQYF.

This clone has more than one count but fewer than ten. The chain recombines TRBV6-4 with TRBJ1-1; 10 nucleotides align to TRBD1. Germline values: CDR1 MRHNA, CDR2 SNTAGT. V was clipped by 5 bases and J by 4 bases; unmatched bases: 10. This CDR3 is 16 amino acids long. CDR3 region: CASSTGGTGVGTEAFF. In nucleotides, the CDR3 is TGTGCCAGCAGTACGGGGGGGACAGGGGTGGGCACTGAAGCTTTCTTT.